This T cell receptor (beta chain) appears in the sequencing data of a study of CD8 T cells in ankylosing spondylitis. Quantitative 5'-RACE with molecular barcodes generated TCR beta libraries. TCRdb independently ran MiXCR on the 5' RACE reads; one entry per CDR3 protein. The sample contains roughly 200,000 distinct CDR3 sequences, roughly 24% of which appear only once. Germline lookup yields CDR1 DFQATT and CDR2 SNEGSKA (reference sequence). V was cut by 4 bases and J by 3 bases, with 13 bases left in between. The CDR3 consists of 15 residues. General observations from the study: Seemingly distinctive of ankylosing spondylitis blood was a TCR beta motif formed by eight highly homologous variants. Past research had described some motif variants in reactive arthritis synovial fluid and blood. In ankylosing spondylitis patients, matched synovial fluid reportedly showed significant enrichment of disease-linked clones.

This clonotype was seen a handful of times. Antigen specificity is unknown. The chain links TRBV20-1 to TRBJ2-6; D is possibly TRBD1 (6 bases). Sequenced sample: blood, either unsorted or a sorted T cell fraction (not recorded which). This receptor was taken from a male donor with ankylosing spondylitis or in good health (not recorded which). CDR3 DNA sequence: TGCAGTGCTACCACTGGGGGCTATGGGGCCAACGTCCTGACTTTC. It translates to CSATTGGYGANVLTF.